This T cell receptor beta chain stems from a study of monozygotic twins with inflammatory bowel disease. Study findings and constraints: Heterogeneous immunosuppressive treatment regimens may have introduced variability into patient repertoires. IBD patients, compared with healthy twins, shared fewer clonotypes with others (especially with disease activity). Healthy co-twins had higher TCRbeta inverse Simpson diversity than their IBD twins.

Every TCR library used about 3.5 ug of total RNA. TCRdb re-called the 5' RACE reads; one entry per CDR3 protein, DNA not given. This sample's table reports 150,000 to 200,000 distinct CDR3 sequences. In regard to this clonotype: Its specificity is unknown.

CDR3 length equals 15 residues. Germline-derived CDR1 and CDR2 are SGHRS and YFSETQ. This TCR came from a human donor with ulcerative colitis or Crohn's disease, or a healthy co-twin of an affected twin (not recorded which). The J gene is TRBJ1-2, the V gene TRBV5-1; the D gene TCRdb calls, TRBD1, cannot be checked with no DNA. Specimen: blood. The CDR3 here is CASRAGQGANYGYTF.